This TCR beta chain was recovered during a study of beta chain features in type 1 diabetes. Sequenced material consisted of expressed TCRB transcripts (all of the isolated RNA was reverse transcribed). Generated by immunoSEQ multiplex PCR, the TCRdb table keeps only in-frame clones and is missing some. Among 200,000 to 250,000 clones, around 65% were seen once, and the ten largest hold around 0.05%. The CDR3 is made up of 16 amino acids. The germline gives CDR1 MDHEN, CDR2 SYDVKM. V lost 6 bases, J lost 0 bases, and 15 bases lay in between. This clone was seen a few times. This TCR was sampled from a young man in good health. The J gene is TRBJ2-4, the V gene TRBV28, with D tentatively TRBD2 (5 bases). Sequenced: naive CD4+ T cells from blood. The CDR3 bases are TGTGCCAGCAGCCGCCGGGAACGCCTAGCCAAAAACATTCAGTACTTC. It encodes CASSRRERLAKNIQYF.